Following are 27 T cell receptor beta chains from one sample sequenced in a study of T cell repertoires in cytomegalovirus infection. Antigen specificity for these receptors is unknown. TCRdb re-analysed the reads in MiXCR, keeping a single row per CDR3 protein. Among approximately 1,000,000 distinct CDR3 sequences listed, approximately 31% were seen once. This specimen was cultured CD8+ T cells from PBMCs, taken from culture after CMV antigen stimulation. The receptor source for this set is a human donor in good health (CMV status not recorded). Some clones in this sample may be carry-over from other donors' samples.

J is TRBJ1-1 and V is TRBV19; D may be TRBD1 (6 bases). Germline V CDR1 and CDR2: LNHDA, SQIVND (reference sequence). Trimming removed 7 bases from V and 3 bases from J, with 15 bases in between. This CDR3 spans 14 amino acids. CDR3 nucleotide sequence: TGTGCCAGTACTTGGGGGGCGGCATACACTGAAGCTTTCTTT. Amino acid sequence: CASTWGAAYTEAFF.

This clonotype appeared many times. The chain is built from TRBV7-2 and TRBJ1-6; weak D call: TRBD1 (6 bases). Trimming cost V 1 base and J 8 bases, with 6 bases left between them. The germline V gene has CDR1 SGHTA and CDR2 FQGNSA. This CDR3 contains 13 residues. For the CDR3, the DNA is TGTGCCAGCAGCTTAGAGGGGGATTCACCCCTCCACTTT. It translates to CASSLEGDSPLHF.

This clonotype was observed a single time. A much larger clone differs from this one at a single base, so this may be a read error. The gene calls are TRBV7-8 and TRBJ2-6; 9 bases fit TRBD1. Losses at the gene ends were 5 bases for V and 6 bases for J; bases not matched to a gene: 17. This CDR3 contains 19 residues. CDR1 SGHVS and CDR2 FQNEAQ come from the germline V gene. The CDR3 region has the DNA TGTGCCAGCAGCCCTCTACCGGGACAGGGTTTCGGTGAGGCCAACGTCCTGACTTTC. Amino acid sequence: CASSPLPGQGFGEANVLTF.

This clonotype has only a few counts. This rearrangement joins TRBV4-1 to TRBJ1-1; no reliable D call. Looked up from germline, CDR1 is MGHRA and CDR2 is YSYEKL. Trimming left V 4 bases short and J 1 base short, with 10 bases between. This CDR3 contains 14 residues. This CDR3 is CASSPGEGNTEAFF. CDR3 DNA sequence: TGCGCCAGCAGCCCTGGAGAAGGGAACACTGAAGCTTTCTTT.

This clonotype was seen more than once but under ten times. The V call is TRBV7-6, the J call TRBJ1-4, with D perhaps matching TRBD1 (5 bases). Germline V gene sequence: CDR1 SGHVS, CDR2 FNYEAQ. This CDR3 is 14 amino acids long. The V and J ends lost 5 bases and 8 bases respectively, with 15 bases between them. DNA for the CDR3: TGTGCCAGCAGCAGCCGGGACGGCGAGGAAAAACTGTTTTTT. This translates into CASSSRDGEEKLFF.

The V call is TRBV6-6, the J call TRBJ2-3, with 8 positions matching TRBD2. V lost 7 bases and J lost 1; bases outside the gene matches: 10. There are 16 residues in the CDR3. The germline gives CDR1 MNHNY, CDR2 SVGAGI (reference sequence). The chain's CDR3 is CASIPGGGFCTDTQYF. The CDR3 bases are TGTGCCAGCATCCCGGGGGGGGGTTTCTGCACAGATACGCAGTATTTT.

This clonotype was detected many times. J is TRBJ1-2 and V is TRBV7-2; D perhaps matches TRBD1 (5 bases). The CDR3 spans 14 residues. Germline assignment: CDR1 SGHTA and CDR2 FQGNSA. The V end lost 7 bases, the J end lost 4 bases, and 16 bases lay between the germline ends. The CDR3 DNA reads TGTGCCAGCACCGAGGGACCGGCGGGCTATGGCTACACCTTC. It translates to CASTEGPAGYGYTF.

This clonotype was seen more than once but under ten times. V usage is TRBV15 and J usage is TRBJ1-5; D not resolved. The length of the CDR3 is 13 residues. Deletions cut 0 bases from V and 5 bases from J, with 5 bases between. Germline CDR1 LNHNV, CDR2 YYDKDF (reference sequence). This CDR3 reads CATSREGYQPQHF. CDR3 DNA: TGTGCCACCAGCAGAGAGGGGTATCAGCCCCAGCATTTT.

The rearrangement links TRBV3-1 to TRBJ1-5; D gene unclear. Per germline, CDR1 LGHDT and CDR2 YNNKEL (reference sequence). Between the trimmed V and J ends, which lost 0 bases and 5 bases, there was a span of 11 bases. CDR3 length: 15 residues. The CDR3 DNA is TGTGCCAGCAGCCAAGATCTGGGCAGTTATCAGCCCCAGCATTTT. Its translation is CASSQDLGSYQPQHF.

The rearrangement joins TRBV6-5 to TRBJ2-1; TRBD2 is a possible D gene (7 bases). Germline-derived CDR1 and CDR2 are MNHEY and SVGAGI. The CDR3 extends over 14 amino acids. V was clipped by 6 bases and J by 7 bases, with 16 bases between them. The CDR3 DNA reads as TGTGCCAGCAGAGAGGGGGGGGTTTTTAATGAGCAGTTCTTC. This gives the protein CASREGGVFNEQFF.

This clonotype was counted at least ten times. This rearrangement joins TRBV7-2 to TRBJ1-2; D remains ambiguous. Germline-derived CDR1 and CDR2 are SGHTA and FQGNSA. V was shortened by 7 bases and J by 0 bases, with 3 bases between the two germline ends. This CDR3 region has 11 residues. CDR3 region: CASIANYGYTF. The CDR3 DNA sequence: TGTGCCAGCATAGCTAACTATGGCTACACCTTC.

The gene calls are TRBV2 and TRBJ1-2, with 9 bases fitting TRBD1. This CDR3 has 14 residues. The junction had 6 bases not matched to a gene; V was cut back by 5 bases and J by 5 bases. Germline lookup yields CDR1 SNHLY and CDR2 FYNNEI. CDR3 nucleotides: TGTGCCAGCAGTTCCGGGACAGGGATGTATGGCTACACCTTC. Translated, it gives CASSSGTGMYGYTF.

This clonotype was seen a few times. This chain uses TRBV27 with TRBJ2-7; unclear D gene. The CDR3 extends over 13 amino acids. V shed 3 bases and J shed 3 bases, with 9 bases lying between them. Germline V gene sequence: CDR1 MNHEY, CDR2 SMNVEV (reference sequence). The CDR3 sequence: CASSFGLDYEQYF. The CDR3 nucleotides read TGTGCCAGCAGTTTTGGGCTAGACTACGAGCAGTACTTC.

The chain is built from TRBV6-6 and TRBJ2-7, with D perhaps matching TRBD2 (5 bases). CDR1 and CDR2 (germline): MNHNY, SVGAGI (reference sequence). This CDR3 comprises 12 residues. The V end lost 5 bases, the J end lost 6 bases, and 11 bases lay between the germline ends. CDR3 coding DNA: TGTGCCAGCAGTGATCGGGGTGTCGAGCAGTACGTC. This gives the protein CASSDRGVEQYV.

This clonotype showed up just once. The chain employs TRBV5-6 and TRBJ1-5; 9 bases line up with TRBD1. Losses at the gene ends were 3 bases for V and 9 bases for J; bases not matched to a gene: 7. CDR1 and CDR2 (germline): SGHDT, YYEEEE. CDR3 length equals 14 residues. The CDR3 DNA follows: TGTGCCAGCAGCTCCGGGACAGGGCTACCGCCCCAGCATTTT. Residues: CASSSGTGLPPQHF.

There are many counts of this clonotype. The J gene is TRBJ1-1, the V gene TRBV27; D is undetermined. CDR1 MNHEY and CDR2 SMNVEV come from the germline V gene (reference sequence). The V end lost 1 base, the J end lost 1 base, and 4 bases lay between the germline ends. The CDR3 totals 13 residues. The DNA of the CDR3 is TGTGCCAGCAGTTTATATGGGAACACTGAAGCTTTCTTT. Encoded protein: CASSLYGNTEAFF.

The gene calls are TRBV4-1 and TRBJ1-1, with D maybe TRBD1 (6 bases). V was trimmed by 2 bases and J by 8 bases, leaving 9 bases between them. Per the germline V gene, CDR1 is MGHRA and CDR2 is YSYEKL. The CDR3 length is 12 residues. CDR3 DNA: TGCGCCAGCAGCCAATATCAGGGGGAAGCTTTCTTT. It yields the protein CASSQYQGEAFF.

This clonotype was observed many times. This chain links TRBV7-2 with TRBJ1-4; D may be TRBD1 (5 bases). The CDR3 extends over 19 amino acids. Per germline, CDR1 SGHTA and CDR2 FQGNSA. The germline V and J ends were trimmed by 1 base and 5 bases, with 23 bases remaining between them. The CDR3 coding sequence is TGTGCCAGCAGCTTAGTTGCCCAGGGAGGCTTCGTAGGAAATGAAAAACTGTTTTTT. This translates into CASSLVAQGGFVGNEKLFF.

CDR3 sequence (DNA): TGTGCCAGGAGCACCCGGGGAACTGGACTAGCCAAAAACATTCAGTACTTC. Translation: CARSTRGTGLAKNIQYF. V is TRBV7-2 and J is TRBJ2-4; TRBD2 might be the D (5 bases). The V end lost 9 bases, the J end lost 0 bases, and 21 bases lay between the germline ends. Germline loops: CDR1 SGHTA, CDR2 FQGNSA. This CDR3 region has 17 residues. The full variable domain, in which reference TRBV7-2 and TRBJ2-4 provide the parts outside the CDR3, is GAGVSQSPSNKVTEKGKDVELRCDPISGHTALYWYRQSLGQGLEFLIYFQGNSAPDKSGLPSDRFSAERTGGSVSTLTIQRTQQEDSAVYLCARSTRGTGLAKNIQYFGAGTRLSVL.

CDR3 DNA sequence: TGTGCCAGCAGCCTCAGAGGTGGCATCTCGAACACTGAAGCTTTCTTT. Translating it yields CASSLRGGISNTEAFF. The genes are TRBV14 and TRBJ1-1; D is unresolved. CDR1 and CDR2 (germline): SGHDN, FVKESK. The germline V and J ends were trimmed by 4 bases and 1 base, with 16 bases remaining between them. This CDR3 is 16 amino acids long.

This clonotype was seen repeatedly, ten times or more. The chain employs TRBV25-1 and TRBJ2-7; 13 nucleotides agree with TRBD2. The germline CDR1 and CDR2 sequences are MGHDK and SYGVNS. The CDR3 is made up of 21 amino acids. After removal of 8 bases from V and 1 base from J, the junction contained 23 bases not matched to a gene. The CDR3 nucleotides are TGTGCCAGCTCACGACAGGGCGCCTCGACTAGCGGGGGGTTTAAGTCCTACGAGCAGTACTTC. This translates into CASSRQGASTSGGFKSYEQYF.

The rearrangement links TRBV28 to TRBJ2-3; 8 bases map to TRBD2. Germline CDR1 MDHEN, CDR2 SYDVKM. With V trimmed by 3 bases and J by 5 bases, 13 bases remained unmatched. The CDR3 spans 17 residues. The CDR3 DNA reads as TGTGCCAGCAGTTTCCCCACTAAGGGACTAGTCCAAGATACGCAGTATTTT. Amino acid sequence: CASSFPTKGLVQDTQYF.

This chain links TRBV7-9 with TRBJ2-3; perhaps TRBD2 as D (5 bases). The CDR3 length is 12 residues. The V end lost 8 bases, the J end lost 2 bases, and 8 bases lay between the germline ends. From germline, CDR1 is SEHNR and CDR2 FQNEAQ (reference sequence). CDR3 residues: CASASHTDTQYF. CDR3 nucleotides: TGTGCCAGCGCTAGCCACACAGATACGCAGTATTTT.

This clonotype has at least ten counts. The gene calls are TRBV7-6 and TRBJ2-2, with D maybe TRBD2 (5 bases). The germline CDR1 and CDR2 sequences are SGHVS and FNYEAQ. The CDR3 extends over 17 amino acids. Trimming left V 3 bases short and J 4 bases short, with 18 bases between. This CDR3 reads CASSLGFGSVGTGELFF. The CDR3 nucleotides are TGTGCCAGCAGCTTGGGGTTTGGGAGCGTCGGCACCGGGGAGCTGTTTTTT.

The chain is built from TRBV4-1 and TRBJ2-2, with D tentatively TRBD1 (5 bases). This CDR3 comprises 15 residues. Per the germline V gene, CDR1 is MGHRA and CDR2 is YSYEKL. Trimming took off 4 bases at V and 0 bases at J, with 9 bases between the two ends. The CDR3 DNA follows: TGCGCCAGCAGCCGTGGACACCCGAACACCGGGGAGCTGTTTTTT. Protein: CASSRGHPNTGELFF.

CDR3 DNA: TGTGCCATCACAGGGGGGGCCAATGAGCAGTTCTTC. Its translation: CAITGGANEQFF. The chain couples TRBV10-3 to TRBJ2-1; D may match TRBD1 or TRBD2 (7 bases each). Germline CDR1 is ENHRY and CDR2 is SYGVKD. The CDR3 is 12 residues long. V was pared by 7 bases and J by 6 bases, with 10 bases between.

V gene TRBV7-6 combines with J gene TRBJ2-3; tentatively, D is TRBD1 (5 bases). This CDR3 comprises 12 residues. The ends were cut back, 5 bases at V and 6 bases at J, with 9 bases in the middle. Looked up from germline, CDR1 is SGHVS and CDR2 is FNYEAQ. The CDR3 reads CASSHNRDTQYF. CDR3 sequence (DNA): TGTGCCAGCAGCCATAACAGGGATACGCAGTATTTT.